This is a list of T cell receptor beta chains from one sample in a study of human T cells and chemical hapten exposure. TCRdb redid the calling of the RACE reads with MiXCR, one entry per CDR3 protein. The profile shows 300,000 to 450,000 distinct CDR3 sequences, roughly 5.3% of them singletons. The sample in question was whole blood, obtained in connection with sensitization to the hapten diphenylcyclopropenone (DPC). These receptors were obtained from a woman between 45 and 60 years old with alopecia areata. Some clones in this sample may be carry-over from other donors' samples. The CDR3 runs from the conserved cysteine through the conserved F or W. A D gene is named only where the DNA matches it firmly. Rows give clone size only sometimes, using once, few, many, or a class for an expanded clone.

many,TRBJ2-2,.,TRBV6-6,TGTGCCAGCGCCCGAGCAGAGAGCACCGGGGAGCTGTTTTTT,CASARAESTGELFF
few,TRBJ2-7,.,TRBV10-3,TGTGCCATCAGGGATCACCCTAGCGCCATGTACTTC,CAIRDHPSAMYF
few,TRBJ2-5,.,TRBV29-1,TGCAGCGTCCCCTCGACAGGATGGTACCAAGAGACCCAGTACTTC,CSVPSTGWYQETQYF
many,TRBJ2-7,TRBD1,TRBV28,TGTGCCATCGCGACAGGGGGCGCGTCCTACGAGCAGTACTTC,CAIATGGASYEQYF
few,TRBJ1-1,.,TRBV29-1,TGCAGCGCAAACGGGGGGAGCACTGAAGCTTTCTTT,CSANGGSTEAFF
few,TRBJ2-1,.,TRBV12-5,TGTGCTAGTGGTTTATCAGTATACAATGAGCAGTTCTTC,CASGLSVYNEQFF
many,TRBJ2-1,TRBD1,TRBV11-2,TGTGCCAGCAGCTTACAGGGGGTTTTGTACAATGAGCAGTTCTTC,CASSLQGVLYNEQFF
few,TRBJ2-5,TRBD1,TRBV19,TGTGCCAGTAGTATTGAGGGGACAGACCTTAAAGAGACCCAGTACTTC,CASSIEGTDLKETQYF
few,TRBJ1-1,TRBD1,TRBV5-1,TGCGCCAGCAGCCTATACAGGGGCTTTATGACTGAAGCTTTCTTT,CASSLYRGFMTEAFF
.,TRBJ2-3,TRBD2,TRBV18,TGTGCCAGCTCCCAAGAGGGACTAGCGGAGGCCCCAGATACGCAGTATTTT,CASSQEGLAEAPDTQYF
many,TRBJ1-3,.,TRBV5-6,TGTGCCAGCAGCTTGGCAGGTCCCTCTGGAAACACCATATATTTT,CASSLAGPSGNTIYF
few,TRBJ2-5,TRBD2,TRBV12-3/TRBV12-4,TGTGCCAGCAGCCGACTAGCGGGGGCCGGAAGAACCCAGTACTTC,CASSRLAGAGRTQYF
few,TRBJ2-5,.,TRBV10-3,TGTGCCATCAGTGAGATGGACAGCCAAGAGACCCAGTACTTC,CAISEMDSQETQYF
many,TRBJ1-5,.,TRBV12-3/TRBV12-4,TGTGCCAGCAGTTTGAACAGCCCCAATCAGCCCCAGCATTTT,CASSLNSPNQPQHF
many,TRBJ2-1,TRBD2,TRBV20-1,TGCAGTGCTAGTCCTAGCGGGAGGCCTCGAAATGAGCAGTTCTTC,CSASPSGRPRNEQFF
many,TRBJ1-5,.,TRBV20-1,TGCAGTGCTAGAGAACTTGGCGGCAATCAGCCCCAGCATTTT,CSARELGGNQPQHF
.,TRBJ2-5,TRBD2,TRBV5-1,TGCGCCAGCAGCCACCCCCTAGCGGATCCCCTGCGGACCCAGTACTTC,CASSHPLADPLRTQYF
.,TRBJ2-3,TRBD2,TRBV12-3/TRBV12-4,TGTGCCAGCAGTTTCTTGACGGGGGGGCCAGATACGCAGTATTTT,CASSFLTGGPDTQYF
many,TRBJ2-7,.,TRBV21-1,TGTGCCGGCGAAATCCCGGGACAGGGTGAGGACGAGCAGTACTTC,CAGEIPGQGEDEQYF
few,TRBJ2-7,TRBD2,TRBV7-9,TGTGCCAGCAGCCCCGGGACTAGTGGATCCGAGCAGTACTTC,CASSPGTSGSEQYF
.,TRBJ2-6,TRBD1,TRBV6-5,TGTGCCAGCAGTTCCCCGGGACAGGGTCGCTCTGGGGCCAACGTCCTGACTTTC,CASSSPGQGRSGANVLTF
.,TRBJ2-1,.,TRBV15,TGTGCCACCAGCAGAGATCTGGGGGAATACAATGAGCAGTTCTTC,CATSRDLGEYNEQFF
many,TRBJ1-2,.,TRBV13,TGTGCCAGCAGCTTAGGCGGGAGGGGCTACACCTTC,CASSLGGRGYTF
few,TRBJ2-7,.,TRBV28,TGTGCCAGCAAAGCCGGGAACTACGAGCAGTACTTC,CASKAGNYEQYF
many,TRBJ1-1,.,TRBV29-1,TGCAGCGGCGCCCTTAACACTGAAGCTTTCTTT,CSGALNTEAFF
.,TRBJ1-1,.,TRBV5-5,TGTGCCAGCAGCCTGGGGGCAGGACGTGAAGCTTTCTTT,CASSLGAGREAFF
many,TRBJ1-1,.,TRBV7-9,TGTGCCAGCAGCTTAGAACTCATGAACACTGAAGCTTTCTTT,CASSLELMNTEAFF
few,TRBJ1-2,.,TRBV3-1,TGTGCCAGCAGCCAAGCCTATGGCTACACCTTC,CASSQAYGYTF
many,TRBJ2-2,TRBD2,TRBV29-1,TGCAGCGGTCGACTAGCGGAGACCGGGGAGCTGTTTTTT,CSGRLAETGELFF
many,TRBJ1-1,.,TRBV20-1,TGCAGTGCTAGACAGGGCTCGAACACTGAAGCTTTCTTT,CSARQGSNTEAFF
.,TRBJ1-3,.,TRBV5-4,TGTGCCAGCAGCTTGGAGGGAGGTGGAAACACCATATATTTT,CASSLEGGGNTIYF
many,TRBJ2-1,.,TRBV29-1,TGCAGCGTCGGAGAGAATGAGCAGTTCTTC,CSVGENEQFF
many,TRBJ1-1,TRBD1,TRBV7-6,TGTGCCAGCAGCCCCCATGAACAGGGGATGAACACTGAAGCTTTCTTT,CASSPHEQGMNTEAFF
.,TRBJ1-1,TRBD1,TRBV11-2,TGTGCCAGCAGCTTAGACCCGACAGGGGGGACTGAAGCTTTCTTT,CASSLDPTGGTEAFF
many,TRBJ2-1,.,TRBV29-1,TGCTCCATCAACGAGCGGTACAATGAGCAGTTCTTC,CSINERYNEQFF
.,TRBJ1-1,TRBD1,TRBV30,TGTGCCTGGAGTCGACAGGGGAGCACTGAAGCTTTCTTT,CAWSRQGSTEAFF
many,TRBJ2-3,TRBD1,TRBV7-2,TGTGCCAGCAGCCCTGGACAGGACAGCACAGATACGCAGTATTTT,CASSPGQDSTDTQYF
.,TRBJ2-1,.,TRBV2,TGTGCCAGCAGTGAAAGGCTAGGAAGCTCCTACAATGAGCAGTTCTTC,CASSERLGSSYNEQFF
few,TRBJ1-5,TRBD1,TRBV12-3/TRBV12-4,TGTGCCAGCAGCCAGGGACAGGGGGCAGCTCAGCCCCAGCATTTT,CASSQGQGAAQPQHF
.,TRBJ2-3,.,TRBV20-1,TGCAGTGCTAGAGACCCCCCCAGTGGGACAGATACGCAGTATTTT,CSARDPPSGTDTQYF
few,TRBJ1-5,TRBD1,TRBV19,TGTGCCAGTAGTCTAACAGGGGACCTTAGCAATCAGCCCCAGCATTTT,CASSLTGDLSNQPQHF
few,TRBJ1-1,.,TRBV2,TGTGCCAGCAGTGACAGTCGAATGAACACTGAAGCTTTCTTT,CASSDSRMNTEAFF
few,TRBJ2-7,.,TRBV28,TGTGCCAGCATTGGGGACACGGGTTTAGAGCAGTACTTC,CASIGDTGLEQYF
.,TRBJ2-5,.,TRBV13,TGTGCCAGCAGCCCTTTCCGCGGGTCGGAGACCCAGTACTTC,CASSPFRGSETQYF
many,TRBJ1-1,.,TRBV29-1,TGCAGCGTTGAAAACGGAGAGGGCACTGAAGCTTTCTTT,CSVENGEGTEAFF
many,TRBJ1-3,.,TRBV6-6,TGTGCCAGCAGTCCACCGAGAGGAGGAAACACCATATATTTT,CASSPPRGGNTIYF
.,TRBJ1-1,.,TRBV29-1,TGCAGCGTGGGGACCATGAACACTGAAGCTTTCTTT,CSVGTMNTEAFF
many,TRBJ1-1,.,TRBV12-3/TRBV12-4,TGTGCCAGCAGTTTGAGTCAGGTTGAAGCTTTCTTT,CASSLSQVEAFF
many,TRBJ2-4,.,TRBV28,TGTGCCAGCAGTTTAAACGTGGGAGGAAACATTCAGTACTTC,CASSLNVGGNIQYF